The rows below give T cell receptor beta chains drawn from one sample of a study of blood T cell repertoires in COVID-19. Produced via immunoSEQ multiplex PCR; TCRdb's table is partial and in-frame only. This sample has around 97,000 clones, with just under 90% found just once. The sample was peripheral blood. Receptors were obtained from a human donor in a cohort sampled during active COVID-19. Each CDR3 is given with its conserved first and last residue. Each record gives: V gene, J gene, clone size, D gene, CDR3 protein, CDR3 DNA. The D gene is left open where the match is weak. Size tells how often a clone was seen (once, few, many) or the class of an expanded clone, and some rows leave it out.

V: TRBV2; J: TRBJ1-2; size: few; D: -; CDR3: CASSPDTNYGYTF; DNA: TGTGCCAGCAGTCCGGACACTAACTATGGCTACACCTTC
V: TRBV4-2; J: TRBJ2-7; size: few; D: -; CDR3: CASSQSRSYEQYF; DNA: TGTGCCAGCAGCCAAAGCAGGTCCTACGAGCAGTACTTC
V: TRBV5-4; J: TRBJ1-6; size: -; D: TRBD1; CDR3: CASSFGPGTGPEGPLHF; DNA: TGTGCCAGCAGCTTCGGTCCCGGGACAGGACCGGAGGGACCCCTCCACTTT
V: TRBV28; J: TRBJ2-2; size: once; D: TRBD2; CDR3: CASSPGLAGAGELFF; DNA: TGTGCCAGCAGTCCCGGACTAGCGGGAGCCGGGGAGCTGTTTTTT
V: TRBV5-4; J: TRBJ2-5; size: -; D: TRBD1; CDR3: CASSPTDRVETQYF; DNA: TGTGCCAGCAGCCCTACTGACAGGGTAGAGACCCAGTACTTC
V: TRBV5-8; J: TRBJ1-2; size: -; D: -; CDR3: CASSLERRSAYGYTF; DNA: TGTGCCAGCAGCTTGGAAAGGCGGTCGGCTTATGGCTACACCTTC
V: TRBV19; J: TRBJ1-4; size: -; D: -; CDR3: CASSIEAVNEKLFF; DNA: TGTGCCAGTAGTATAGAGGCAGTAAATGAAAAACTGTTTTTT
V: TRBV9; J: TRBJ2-1; size: -; D: TRBD2; CDR3: CASSRTSGSSPSYNEQFF; DNA: TGTGCCAGCAGCCGGACTAGCGGGAGTAGCCCTTCCTACAATGAGCAGTTCTTC
V: TRBV10-3; J: TRBJ2-3; size: -; D: TRBD2; CDR3: CAISNSGGSTDTQYF; DNA: TGTGCCATCAGTAATAGCGGGGGGAGCACAGATACGCAGTATTTT
V: TRBV9; J: TRBJ2-3; size: -; D: TRBD2; CDR3: CASSPRRLAGTDTQYF; DNA: TGTGCCAGCAGCCCCCGGCGGCTAGCGGGCACAGATACGCAGTATTTT
V: TRBV4-3; J: TRBJ1-4; size: -; D: -; CDR3: CASSLTGRRDEKLFF; DNA: TGCGCCAGCAGCCTGACCGGACGGAGGGATGAAAAACTGTTTTTT
V: TRBV9; J: TRBJ2-1; size: -; D: TRBD2; CDR3: CASSVASLAGALEQFF; DNA: TGTGCCAGCAGCGTAGCATCGCTAGCGGGGGCGCTTGAGCAGTTCTTC
V: TRBV2; J: TRBJ1-1; size: -; D: -; CDR3: CASSQSYSSTEAFF; DNA: TGTGCCAGCAGCCAGTCGTATTCCAGCACTGAAGCTTTCTTT